This paragraph covers one TCR beta chain sequence. With 60 Vbeta and 13 Jbeta primers, the PCR was carried out. Method: immunoSEQ multiplex PCR; TCRdb's copy keeps in-frame clones and lacks some. Here the sample spans around 120,000 clones, approximately 77% being singletons. The data stem from a study of cytomegalovirus exposure and HLA in healthy donors. The CDR3 is 12 residues long. Germline V CDR1 and CDR2: SQVTM, ANQGSEA. Sample: PBMCs. The receptor was derived from a man between 45 and 60 years old in good health and CMV-seropositive. The J gene is TRBJ2-5, the V gene TRBV29-1; perhaps TRBD1 as D (6 bases). The J call may be incorrect, as the DNA end agrees better with TRBJ2-7. The CDR3 is CSAEGDSYEQYF. The CDR3, as DNA: TGCAGCGCCGAGGGGGATTCCTACGAGCAGTACTTC.